The rows below give T cell receptor beta chains drawn from one sample of a study of blood T cell repertoires in COVID-19. Here immunoSEQ multiplex PCR was the method, and the copy in TCRdb shows in-frame clones only, minus some. Of approximately 140,000 clones listed, roughly 87% are singletons. Sequenced input: peripheral blood. Receptors originate from a woman between 55 and 75 years old with active or convalescent COVID-19. CDR3s leave out the opening cysteine and the closing phenylalanine or tryptophan. The D gene is left open where the match is weak.

>TRBV5-1|TRBD1
ASSPGTDLNIQY
>TRBV5-4|NA
ASSDGQYNEQF
>TRBV7-3|TRBD1
ASSLTAGTVNEKLF
>TRBV18|TRBD2
ASSPSGGQGYEQY
>TRBV3-1/TRBV3-2|NA
ASSLTGDVNSYNEQF
>TRBV3-1/TRBV3-2|TRBD2
ASSLGTSADTQY
>TRBV3-1/TRBV3-2|NA
ASSQGTFGSPLH
>TRBV13|NA
ASSLGWEPGVVEQY
>TRBV6-5|TRBD1
ASSSTGSSEAF
>TRBV18|TRBD1
ASSQRTGRGSYNEQF